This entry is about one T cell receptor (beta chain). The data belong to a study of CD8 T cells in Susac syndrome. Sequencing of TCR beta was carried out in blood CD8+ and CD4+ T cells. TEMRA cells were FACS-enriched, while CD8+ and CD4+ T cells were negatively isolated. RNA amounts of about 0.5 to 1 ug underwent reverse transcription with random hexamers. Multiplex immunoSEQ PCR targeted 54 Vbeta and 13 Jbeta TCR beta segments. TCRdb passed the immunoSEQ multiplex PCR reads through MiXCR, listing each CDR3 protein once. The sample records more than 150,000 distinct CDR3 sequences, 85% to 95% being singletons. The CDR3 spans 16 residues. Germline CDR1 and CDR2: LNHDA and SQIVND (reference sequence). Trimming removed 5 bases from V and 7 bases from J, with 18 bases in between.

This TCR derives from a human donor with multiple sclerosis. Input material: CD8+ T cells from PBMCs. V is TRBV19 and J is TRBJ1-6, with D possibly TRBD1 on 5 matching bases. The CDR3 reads CASSLIRDRQNSPLHF. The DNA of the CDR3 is TGTGCCAGTAGTCTCATCCGGGACCGACAAAATTCACCCCTCCACTTT.